The clone carrying this TCR beta chain appeared a few times. What it binds is unknown. The entry originates in a study of regulatory T cells in long-lasting Graves disease. Study-level points and caveats: Favored gene segments in persistent disease were TRBV28, TRBJ1-2 and TRBJ2-5.

This CDR3 region has 15 residues. Germline values: CDR1 KGHSH, CDR2 LQKENI. The V end lost 2 bases, the J end lost 4 bases, and 12 bases lay between the germline ends. Relying on iRepertoire HTBI primers and Arm-PCR of CDR3 regions, the team built TCR beta libraries. Using its own MiXCR run on the multiplex PCR reads, TCRdb lists one record per CDR3 protein. The top ten hold more than 10% of the sample, which has roughly 610,000 distinct CDR3 sequences, 15% to 20% seen once. Time point indicated: newly diagnosed GD, antithyroid drugs for less than 3 months. From PBMCs, RNA was extracted and then used to make the TCR library. This sample also belongs to another study, concerning T cells in Graves' hyperthyroidism and ophthalmopathy. That paper adds: The blood repertoire included most of the expanded thyroid clonotypes above 0.001.

This rearrangement joins TRBV18 to TRBJ1-5, with D tentatively TRBD1 (5 bases). The clonotype originates from a man younger than 35 with Graves disease. The sequences come from peripheral blood mononuclear cells (PBMCs), collected at new diagnosis, from a patient treated with antithyroid drugs. The CDR3 region has the DNA TGTGCCAGCTCACCATATGCAGGGATTAATCAGCCCCAGCATTTT. The encoded protein is CASSPYAGINQPQHF.